These T cell receptor beta chains were read from a single sample in a study of OX40 agonist ivuxolimab in advanced cancers. Sequenced by immunoSEQ multiplex PCR; TCRdb stores in-frame clones only, minus some. The sample shows under 95,000 clones, about 83% of them seen only once. The input for sequencing was CD4+ or CD8+ T cells sorted from blood, taken in a trial of the OX40 agonist ivuxolimab. The receptor source for this set is an adult with an advanced solid tumor such as melanoma, head and neck, liver or kidney cancer. Both conserved end residues are part of each CDR3. A D gene is named only where the DNA matches it firmly. Not every row has a clone size; where given, it reads once, few, many or a size class.

J,size,V,D,CDR3,DNA
TRBJ1-5,.,TRBV30,.,CAWSVGLGRGNQPQHF,TGTGCCTGGAGTGTAGGTTTGGGAAGAGGCAATCAGCCCCAGCATTTT
TRBJ2-5,.,TRBV7-7,.,CASSPSQPGETQYF,TGTGCTAGCAGCCCGAGTCAACCTGGGGAGACCCAGTACTTC
TRBJ1-2,.,TRBV11-3,.,CASSSGGITNYGYTF,TGTGCCAGCAGCTCAGGTGGGATCACTAACTATGGCTACACCTTC
TRBJ2-3,.,TRBV19,.,CASKSRGSTDTQYF,TGTGCCAGTAAATCGAGGGGGTCCACAGATACGCAGTATTTT
TRBJ2-5,.,TRBV6-6,TRBD1,CASSSGTGVYRETQYF,TGTGCCAGCAGCTCCGGGACAGGGGTTTATAGGGAGACCCAGTACTTC
TRBJ1-1,.,TRBV6-1,.,CASTVNTEAFF,TGTGCCAGCACGGTGAACACTGAAGCTTTCTTT
TRBJ2-7,.,TRBV5-6,TRBD1,CASSLRTGGNPYEQYF,TGTGCCAGCAGCTTACGGACAGGGGGCAACCCCTACGAGCAGTACTTC
TRBJ1-1,.,TRBV19,.,CASRRKQGLNTEAFF,TGTGCCAGTAGGAGAAAGCAGGGCTTGAACACTGAAGCTTTCTTT
TRBJ2-7,.,TRBV6-6,TRBD1,CASSYGGQGYYEQYF,TGTGCCAGCAGTTACGGAGGACAGGGCTACTACGAGCAGTACTTC
TRBJ2-5,.,TRBV5-4,.,CASSRGARSLQETQYF,TGTGCCAGCAGCAGAGGAGCCCGGAGCCTCCAAGAGACCCAGTACTTC
TRBJ1-6,.,TRBV11-2,.,CASSLVGPRGSPLHF,TGTGCCAGCAGCTTAGTGGGCCCTCGGGGTTCACCCCTCCACTTT
TRBJ2-1,.,TRBV11-2,.,CASSLNWGHGGYEQFF,TGTGCCAGCAGCTTAAACTGGGGACACGGAGGCTATGAGCAGTTCTTC
TRBJ2-5,.,TRBV7-8,TRBD1,CASSFQTGGSAQYF,TGTGCCAGCAGCTTCCAGACAGGGGGGAGTGCCCAGTACTTC
TRBJ2-7,.,TRBV5-1,.,CASSVGIGLGEQYF,TGCGCCAGCAGCGTCGGTATAGGGCTGGGCGAGCAGTACTTC
TRBJ1-1,.,TRBV6-5,.,CATYPVGRNTEAFF,TGTGCCACCTATCCGGTGGGGAGGAACACTGAAGCTTTCTTT
TRBJ2-2,few,TRBV9,.,CASRSKGDTGELFF,TGTGCCAGCCGCTCGAAGGGAGACACCGGGGAGCTGTTTTTT
TRBJ2-3,.,TRBV30,.,CAWTRGNTFDTQYF,TGTGCCTGGACCAGAGGGAACACCTTTGATACGCAGTATTTT
TRBJ2-7,.,TRBV11-3,.,CASSFRRTYEQYF,TGTGCCAGCAGCTTTAGACGGACATACGAGCAGTACTTC
TRBJ1-5,.,TRBV9,.,CASSVGTGYQPQHF,TGTGCCAGCAGCGTAGGTACAGGCTACCAGCCCCAGCATTTT
TRBJ2-7,once,TRBV5-1,TRBD1,CASSLEQGIDEQYF,TGCGCCAGCAGCTTGGAACAGGGGATCGACGAGCAGTACTTC
TRBJ2-3,few,TRBV30,.,CAWSDGADTQYF,TGTGCCTGGAGCGACGGAGCAGATACGCAGTATTTT